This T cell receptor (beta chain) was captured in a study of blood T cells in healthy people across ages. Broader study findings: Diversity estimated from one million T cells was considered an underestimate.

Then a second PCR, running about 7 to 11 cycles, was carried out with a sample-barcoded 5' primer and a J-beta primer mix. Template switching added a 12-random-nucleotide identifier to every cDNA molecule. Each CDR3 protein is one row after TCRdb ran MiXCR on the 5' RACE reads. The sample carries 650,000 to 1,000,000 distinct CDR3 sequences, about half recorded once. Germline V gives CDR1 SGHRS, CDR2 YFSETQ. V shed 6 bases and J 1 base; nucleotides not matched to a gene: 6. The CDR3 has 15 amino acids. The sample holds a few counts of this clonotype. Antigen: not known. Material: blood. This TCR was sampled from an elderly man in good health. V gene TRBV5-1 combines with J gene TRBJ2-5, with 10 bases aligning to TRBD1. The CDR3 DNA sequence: TGCGCCAGCACCCTAGGGACAGGGGTCCAAGAGACCCAGTACTTC. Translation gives CASTLGTGVQETQYF.